The 5 T cell receptor beta chains listed next were all sequenced from one sample in a study of blood T cell repertoires in COVID-19 (TCRdb year 2020). The library was obtained by the immunoSEQ multiplex PCR assay. TCRdb provides this immuneACCESS table in a form limited to in-frame rearrangements. Some clones are lacking; in checked studies, under half of them reflect an unresolved V gene, and why the rest are absent is not known. The table for this sample lists 40,000 to 60,000 clones; about 92% of them were counted only once. The ten largest clones add up to 1% of the sample. The material sequenced was peripheral blood. These receptors were obtained from a man aged 55-75 years with COVID-19, enrolled during active disease.

The chain carries TRBV10-3 and TRBJ1-1; tentatively, D is TRBD1 (5 bases). Deletions cut 6 bases from V and 5 bases from J, with 7 bases between. Per germline, CDR1 ENHRY and CDR2 SYGVKD. The CDR3 spans 11 residues. CDR3 in DNA: TGTGCCATCAGCCAGGGAACTGAAGCTTTCTTT. Translating gives CAISQGTEAFF.

The chain employs TRBV28 and TRBJ2-3, with 10 positions matching TRBD2. This CDR3 contains 19 residues. The germline V gene has CDR1 MDHEN and CDR2 SYDVKM. Trimming cost V 3 bases and J 1 base; bases outside gene matches: 13. CDR3 residues: CASSFPLLASGSGTDTQYF. The CDR3, as DNA: TGTGCCAGCAGTTTCCCCCTCCTCGCTAGCGGGAGCGGCACAGATACGCAGTATTTT.

The chain carries TRBV6-2 or TRBV6-3 and TRBJ1-2; 7 positions match TRBD1. The CDR3 length is 15 residues. Per the germline V gene, CDR1 is MNHEY and CDR2 is SVGEGT. V trimming: 5 bases; J trimming: 8 bases; junction bases outside the gene matches: 14. CDR3 bases: TGTGCCAGCAGTGGGATATACGGACAGGTTGGGGGCTACACCTTC. It codes for CASSGIYGQVGGYTF.

V and J are TRBV5-6 and TRBJ2-7; D gene ambiguous. CDR1 is SGHDT, CDR2 YYEEEE, per germline. The germline V and J ends were trimmed by 1 base and 6 bases, with 14 bases remaining between them. This CDR3 comprises 14 residues. The CDR3: CASSLIGQLGEQYF. The CDR3 nucleotides read TGTGCCAGCAGCTTGATTGGGCAGCTTGGCGAGCAGTACTTC.

The rearrangement uses TRBV9 and TRBJ1-2; weak D call: TRBD1 (5 bases). This CDR3 spans 13 amino acids. The V end was cut by 3 bases, the J end by 4 bases, with 10 bases between. Germline-derived CDR1 and CDR2 are SGDLS and YYNGEE. Written as DNA, the CDR3 is TGTGCCAGCAGCGAGGGGAAGTCCTATGGCTACACCTTC. It specifies CASSEGKSYGYTF.